The 20 T cell receptor beta chains presented below share a single source sample, sequenced in a study of T cells after yellow fever vaccination. TCRdb ran MiXCR on the 5' RACE reads and lists one entry per CDR3 protein. Seen here are approximately 260,000 distinct CDR3 sequences, 13% observed once, and the top ten hold around 0.49%. Sequences were derived from CD4+ T cells sorted from PBMCs, sampled 45 days after the yellow fever booster vaccination. These receptors came from a young man who received the YFV17D yellow fever vaccine.

The sample holds a few counts of this clonotype. The chain is built from TRBV4-3 and TRBJ2-5; D gene uncertain. V shed 0 bases and J shed 4 bases, with 6 bases lying between them. The CDR3 has 13 amino acids. Per germline, CDR1 LGHNA and CDR2 YSLEER. CDR3 sequence reads: CASSQELLETQYF. In nucleotides, the CDR3 is TGCGCCAGCAGCCAAGAGCTATTAGAGACCCAGTACTTC.

Many counts were recorded for this clonotype. The rearrangement joins TRBV29-1 to TRBJ2-1; D gene uncertain. Trimming left V 4 bases short and J 1 base short, with 11 bases between. The germline CDR1 and CDR2 sequences are SQVTM and ANQGSEA. The CDR3 is 14 residues long. In nucleotides, the CDR3 is TGCAGCGTTGTTGTGGCACCTTCCTACAATGAGCAGTTCTTC. This codes for CSVVVAPSYNEQFF.

This clonotype has at least ten counts. This chain connects TRBV5-5 to TRBJ2-3; no clear D gene. Germline V gene sequence: CDR1 SGHKS, CDR2 YYEKEE (reference sequence). The CDR3 has 11 amino acids. V was clipped by 5 bases and J by 4 bases, with 5 bases between them. In DNA, the CDR3 is TGTGCCAGCAGTTTCCCAGATACGCAGTATTTT. It codes for CASSFPDTQYF.

This clonotype was observed a handful of times. This rearrangement joins TRBV6-1 to TRBJ2-3; TRBD2 aligns across 14 bases. The CDR3 sequence is 18 residues long. Germline assignment: CDR1 MNHNS and CDR2 SASEGT. Trimming removed 5 bases from V and 0 bases from J; junction bases left unmatched: 7. The CDR3 loop is CASSRRTSGRPSTDTQYF. The CDR3 coding sequence is TGTGCCAGCAGTCGAAGGACTAGCGGGAGGCCGAGCACAGATACGCAGTATTTT.

This clonotype was found a few times. The chain employs TRBV19 and TRBJ1-2, with 7 bases fitting TRBD1. This CDR3 spans 17 amino acids. V shed 7 bases, J shed 4 bases, and the junction held 18 bases outside the gene matches. Germline V lookup: CDR1 LNHDA, CDR2 SQIVND (reference sequence). In DNA form, the CDR3 reads TGTGCCAGTATCAGTCGTGGGGACAGCCGAACAATCTATGGCTACACCTTC. Its protein is CASISRGDSRTIYGYTF.

The chain employs TRBV29-1 and TRBJ2-3; no definite D call. The V end lost 2 bases, the J end lost 10 bases, and 10 bases lay between the germline ends. The CDR3 contains 11 residues. From germline, CDR1 is SQVTM and CDR2 ANQGSEA. The CDR3 reads CSVEREGSQYF. DNA for the CDR3: TGCAGCGTTGAACGTGAAGGTTCGCAGTATTTT.

A few counts support this clonotype. This chain links TRBV20-1 with TRBJ2-5; TRBD2 matches 8 bases. Germline CDR1 and CDR2: DFQATT and SNEGSKA (reference sequence). J lost 3 bases, V lost 5 bases, and 2 bases had no gene match. This CDR3 comprises 12 residues. The CDR3 coding sequence is TGCAGTGCTGCGCGGGGGGAAGAGACCCAGTACTTC. Protein sequence: CSAARGEETQYF.

V gene TRBV7-9 combines with J gene TRBJ2-1; 7 bases align to TRBD2. The CDR3 consists of 12 residues. Germline assignment: CDR1 SEHNR and CDR2 FQNEAQ (reference sequence). Trimming at V came to 4 bases and at J to 15 bases, leaving 9 bases not matched to a gene. CDR3 bases: TGTGCCAGCAGCTACCCAGCGGGAAGGGCGTTCTTC. Its protein is CASSYPAGRAFF.

This clonotype has more than one count but fewer than ten. The chain joins TRBV20-1 to TRBJ2-1, with 7 bases fitting TRBD2. With V trimmed by 5 bases and J by 3 bases, 13 bases remained unmatched. The CDR3 runs 16 residues. Looked up from germline, CDR1 is DFQATT and CDR2 is SNEGSKA (reference sequence). In DNA, the CDR3 is TGCAGTGCTTCTCGGCCCACAGCGGGATACTACAATGAGCAGTTCTTC. Translation gives CSASRPTAGYYNEQFF.

This clonotype has ten or more counts. V and J are TRBV5-5 and TRBJ2-1, with a possible D match to TRBD1 (8 bases). In germline, CDR1 is SGHKS, CDR2 YYEKEE (reference sequence). The CDR3 consists of 15 residues. The V gene lost 0 bases and the J gene lost 4 bases, with 11 bases spanning the gap. The CDR3 DNA follows: TGTGCCAGCAGCTTGGAACAGGGGGGGTACAATGAGCAGTTCTTC. Its protein is CASSLEQGGYNEQFF.

There are many counts of this clonotype. The chain carries TRBV10-3 and TRBJ2-3, with a possible D match to TRBD1 (5 bases). The V gene lost 7 bases and the J gene lost 5 bases, with 16 bases spanning the gap. CDR3 length: 14 amino acids. Germline values: CDR1 ENHRY, CDR2 SYGVKD. The CDR3 spells CAIMKAGHGDTQYF. In nucleotides, the CDR3 is TGTGCCATCATGAAAGCCGGACATGGAGATACGCAGTATTTT.

The gene calls are TRBV7-9 and TRBJ2-5; D remains unclear. V was cut by 10 bases and J by 4 bases, with 10 bases left in between. Looked up from germline, CDR1 is SEHNR and CDR2 is FQNEAQ (reference sequence). This CDR3 contains 11 residues. CDR3 protein: CATPKGETQYF. For the CDR3, the DNA is TGTGCCACCCCTAAGGGAGAGACCCAGTACTTC.

There are a few counts of this clonotype. The rearrangement links TRBV9 to TRBJ2-3; TRBD2 agrees at 8 bases. V gave up 2 bases and J gave up 0 bases; unmatched junction bases: 8. The CDR3 has 17 residues. The germline V gene has CDR1 SGDLS and CDR2 YYNGEE. The CDR3 is CASSVRGSGTSTDTQYF. CDR3 sequence (DNA): TGTGCCAGCAGCGTCCGGGGTAGCGGGACTAGCACAGATACGCAGTATTTT.

The chain couples TRBV7-8 to TRBJ2-1, with TRBD1 matching over 7 bases. V gave up 0 bases and J gave up 7 bases; unmatched junction bases: 9. CDR3 length: 16 amino acids. Germline V gene data show CDR1 as SGHVS and CDR2 as FQNEAQ. CDR3 region: CASSLAIEGGRNEQFF. The CDR3 DNA follows: TGTGCCAGCAGCTTAGCAATTGAAGGGGGCAGAAATGAGCAGTTCTTC.

The J gene is TRBJ2-2, the V gene TRBV9, with D tentatively TRBD1 (5 bases). The V gene lost 4 bases and the J gene lost 1 base, with 14 bases spanning the gap. CDR1 is SGDLS, CDR2 YYNGEE, per germline. The CDR3 has 16 residues. CDR3 bases: TGTGCCAGCAGCCCATGGGGCTCTCAGAACACCGGGGAGCTGTTTTTT. It specifies CASSPWGSQNTGELFF.

The CDR3 here is CASLGQARSYEQYF. The CDR3 DNA is TGTGCCAGCCTGGGACAGGCGCGATCCTACGAGCAGTACTTC. The J gene is TRBJ2-7, the V gene TRBV2, with 8 positions matching TRBD1. V lost 8 bases and J lost 1; bases outside the gene matches: 7. This CDR3 is 14 amino acids long. Looked up from germline, CDR1 is SNHLY and CDR2 is FYNNEI.

The V and J genes are TRBV7-2 and TRBJ2-3; D may match TRBD1 or TRBD2 (5 bases each). The length of the CDR3 is 14 residues. Germline V gene sequence: CDR1 SGHTA, CDR2 FQGNSA. The V gene lost 5 bases and the J gene lost 5 bases, with 14 bases spanning the gap. The CDR3 loop reads CASSLVGTLDTQYF. The DNA of the CDR3 is TGTGCCAGCAGCCTAGTCGGGACCCTAGATACGCAGTATTTT.

This clonotype was picked up a small number of times. This chain uses TRBV29-1 with TRBJ1-1; 8 bases fit TRBD1. V lost 6 bases to trimming and J lost 3 bases; unmatched junction nucleotides: 9. Germline V gene lookup returns CDR1 SQVTM and CDR2 ANQGSEA. This CDR3 contains 14 residues. CDR3 sequence (DNA): TGCAGCGTGGCTGTGACAGGGGCGGACACTGAAGCTTTCTTT. Translation: CSVAVTGADTEAFF.

The V and J genes are TRBV2 and TRBJ2-1; 9 positions agree with TRBD2. With 4 bases clipped from V and 15 bases from J, the junction kept 10 bases outside the gene matches. The CDR3 is 13 residues long. CDR1 SNHLY and CDR2 FYNNEI come from the germline V gene. The CDR3 protein is CASSGTAGGPLFF. CDR3 in DNA: TGTGCCAGCAGTGGTACTGCGGGAGGGCCTCTGTTCTTC.

The rearrangement links TRBV5-3 to TRBJ1-1, with 7 bases matching TRBD1. TRBV5-3 has ORF status, its function being uncertain. The ends lost 5 bases at V and 3 bases at J; junction bases unmatched: 7. This CDR3 is built from 14 residues. CDR3 residues: CARRCGTADTEAFF. The CDR3 nucleotides read TGTGCCAGAAGATGCGGGACAGCGGACACTGAAGCTTTCTTT.